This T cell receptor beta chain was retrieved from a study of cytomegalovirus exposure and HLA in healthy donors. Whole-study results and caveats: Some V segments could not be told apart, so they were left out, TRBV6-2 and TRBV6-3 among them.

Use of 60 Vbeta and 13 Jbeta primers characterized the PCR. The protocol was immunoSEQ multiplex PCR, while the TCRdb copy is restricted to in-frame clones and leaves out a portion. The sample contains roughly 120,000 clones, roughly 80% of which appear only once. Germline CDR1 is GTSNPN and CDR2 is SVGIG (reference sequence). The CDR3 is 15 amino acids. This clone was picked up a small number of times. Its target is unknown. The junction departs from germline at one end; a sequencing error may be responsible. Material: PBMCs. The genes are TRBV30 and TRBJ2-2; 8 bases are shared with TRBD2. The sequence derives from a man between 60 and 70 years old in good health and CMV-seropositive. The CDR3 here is CTAGEGVGDTGELFF. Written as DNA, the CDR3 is TGCACAGCGGGAGAGGGCGTGGGGGACACCGGGGAGCTGTTTTTT. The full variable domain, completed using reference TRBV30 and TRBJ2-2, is SQTIHQWPATLVQPVGSPLSLECTVEGTSNPNLYWYRQAAGRGLQLLFYSVGIGQISSEVPQNLSASRPQDRQFILSSKKLLLSDSGFYLCTAGEGVGDTGELFFGEGSRLTVL.